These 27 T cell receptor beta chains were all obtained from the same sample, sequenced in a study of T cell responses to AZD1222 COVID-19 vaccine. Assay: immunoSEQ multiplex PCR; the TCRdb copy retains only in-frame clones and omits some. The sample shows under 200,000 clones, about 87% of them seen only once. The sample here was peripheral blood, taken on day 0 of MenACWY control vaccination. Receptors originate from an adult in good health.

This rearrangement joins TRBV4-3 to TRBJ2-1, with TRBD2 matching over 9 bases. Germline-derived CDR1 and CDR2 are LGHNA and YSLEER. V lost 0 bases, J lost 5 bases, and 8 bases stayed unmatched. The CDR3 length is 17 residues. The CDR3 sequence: CASSQEIGTSNHNEQFF. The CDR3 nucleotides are TGCGCCAGCAGCCAAGAAATCGGGACTAGCAACCACAATGAGCAGTTCTTC.

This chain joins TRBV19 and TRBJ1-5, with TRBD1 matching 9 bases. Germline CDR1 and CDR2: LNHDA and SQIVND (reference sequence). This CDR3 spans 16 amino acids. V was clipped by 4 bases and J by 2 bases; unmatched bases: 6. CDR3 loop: CASSNRGLAGNQPQHF. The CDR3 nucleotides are TGTGCCAGTAGTAACAGGGGGCTGGCGGGCAATCAGCCCCAGCATTTT.

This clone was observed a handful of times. Here the CDR3 DNA reads TGTGCCAGCTCACAGGGGGGTTTATTCGATCAGCCCCAGCATTTT. It is translated as CASSQGGLFDQPQHF. V gene TRBV2 combines with J gene TRBJ1-5, with TRBD1 matching over 8 bases. The CDR3 spans 15 residues. Germline loops: CDR1 SNHLY, CDR2 FYNNEI. Trimming cost V 8 bases and J 5 bases; bases outside gene matches: 11. Drawing the rest from reference TRBV2 and TRBJ1-5, the complete variable domain is EPEVTQTPSHQVTQMGQEVILRCVPISNHLYFYWYRQILGQKVEFLVSFYNNEISEKSEIFDDQFSVERPDGSNFTLKIRSTKLEDSAMYFCASSQGGLFDQPQHFGDGTRLSIL.

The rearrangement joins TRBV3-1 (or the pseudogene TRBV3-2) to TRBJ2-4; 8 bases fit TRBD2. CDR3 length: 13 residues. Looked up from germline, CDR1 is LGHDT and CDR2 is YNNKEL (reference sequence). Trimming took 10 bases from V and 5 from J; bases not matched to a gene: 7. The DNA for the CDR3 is TGTGCCACGGGGGGGGCTGGGCAAAACATTCAGTACTTC. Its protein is CATGGAGQNIQYF.

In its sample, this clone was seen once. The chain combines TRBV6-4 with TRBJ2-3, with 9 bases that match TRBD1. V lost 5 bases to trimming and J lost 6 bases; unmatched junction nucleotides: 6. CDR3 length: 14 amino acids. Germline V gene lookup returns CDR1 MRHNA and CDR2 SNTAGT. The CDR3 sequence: CASSKTGGDDTQYF. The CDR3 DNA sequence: TGTGCCAGCAGTAAAACAGGGGGCGACGATACGCAGTATTTT.

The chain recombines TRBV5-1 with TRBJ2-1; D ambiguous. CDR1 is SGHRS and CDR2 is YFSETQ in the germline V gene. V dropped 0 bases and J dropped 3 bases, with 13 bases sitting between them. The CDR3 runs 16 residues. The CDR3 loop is CASSLGALTFYNEQFF. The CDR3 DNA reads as TGCGCCAGCAGCTTGGGGGCTTTAACCTTCTACAATGAGCAGTTCTTC.

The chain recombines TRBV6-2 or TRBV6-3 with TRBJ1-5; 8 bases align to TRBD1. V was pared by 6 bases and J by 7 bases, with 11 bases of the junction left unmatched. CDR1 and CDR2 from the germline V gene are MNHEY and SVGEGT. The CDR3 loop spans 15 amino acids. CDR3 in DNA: TGTGCCAGCAGCCCCGGGCAGGGGGCGCGGCAGCCCCAGCATTTT. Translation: CASSPGQGARQPQHF.

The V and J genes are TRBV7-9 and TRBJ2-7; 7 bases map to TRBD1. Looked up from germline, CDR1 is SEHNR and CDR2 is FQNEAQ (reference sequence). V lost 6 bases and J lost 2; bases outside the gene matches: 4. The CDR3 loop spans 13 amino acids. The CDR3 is CASSSQGTYEQYF. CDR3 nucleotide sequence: TGTGCCAGCAGTTCACAGGGGACCTACGAGCAGTACTTC.

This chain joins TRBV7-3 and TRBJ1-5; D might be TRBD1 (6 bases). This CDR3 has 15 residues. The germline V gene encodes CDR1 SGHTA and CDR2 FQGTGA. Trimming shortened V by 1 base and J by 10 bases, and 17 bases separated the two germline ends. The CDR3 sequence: CASSLNGQRGSPQHF. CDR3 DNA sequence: TGTGCCAGCAGCTTAAATGGTCAGAGGGGGAGCCCCCAGCATTTT.

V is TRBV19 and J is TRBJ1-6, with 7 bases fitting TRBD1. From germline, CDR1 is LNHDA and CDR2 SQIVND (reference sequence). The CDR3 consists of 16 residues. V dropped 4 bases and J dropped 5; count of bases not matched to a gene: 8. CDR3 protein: CASSTTSGGNNSPLHF. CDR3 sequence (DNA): TGTGCCAGTAGTACCACCTCAGGGGGTAATAATTCACCCCTCCACTTT.

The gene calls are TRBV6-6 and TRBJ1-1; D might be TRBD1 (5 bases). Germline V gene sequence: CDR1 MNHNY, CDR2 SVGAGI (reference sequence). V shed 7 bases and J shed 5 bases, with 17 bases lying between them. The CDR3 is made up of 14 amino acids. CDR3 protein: CASITLGGGTEAFF. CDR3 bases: TGTGCCAGCATCACCCTCGGGGGGGGTACTGAAGCTTTCTTT.

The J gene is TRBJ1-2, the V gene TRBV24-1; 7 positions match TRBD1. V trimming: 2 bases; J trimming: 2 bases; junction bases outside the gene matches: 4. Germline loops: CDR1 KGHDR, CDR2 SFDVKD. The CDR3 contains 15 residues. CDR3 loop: CATSDSWDRNYGYTF. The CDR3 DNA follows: TGTGCCACCAGTGATTCCTGGGACAGAAACTATGGCTACACCTTC.

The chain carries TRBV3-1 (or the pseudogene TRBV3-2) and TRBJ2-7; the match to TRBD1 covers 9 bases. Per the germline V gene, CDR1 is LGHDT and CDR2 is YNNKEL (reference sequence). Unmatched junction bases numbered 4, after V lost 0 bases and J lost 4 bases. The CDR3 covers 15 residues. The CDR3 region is CASSQDPGQGYEQYF. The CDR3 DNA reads TGTGCCAGCAGCCAAGATCCCGGACAGGGGTACGAGCAGTACTTC.

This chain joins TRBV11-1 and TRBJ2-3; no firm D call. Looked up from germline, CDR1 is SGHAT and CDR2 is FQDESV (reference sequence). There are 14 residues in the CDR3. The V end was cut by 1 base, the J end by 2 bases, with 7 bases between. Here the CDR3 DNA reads TGTGCCAGCAGCTTAGAGCAGACCACAGATACGCAGTATTTT. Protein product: CASSLEQTTDTQYF.

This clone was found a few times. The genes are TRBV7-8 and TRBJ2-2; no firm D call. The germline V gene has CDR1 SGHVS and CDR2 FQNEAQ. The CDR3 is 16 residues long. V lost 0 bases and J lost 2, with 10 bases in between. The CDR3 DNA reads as TGTGCCAGCAGCTTAGCGCCAATACCCAACACCGGGGAGCTGTTTTTT. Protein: CASSLAPIPNTGELFF.

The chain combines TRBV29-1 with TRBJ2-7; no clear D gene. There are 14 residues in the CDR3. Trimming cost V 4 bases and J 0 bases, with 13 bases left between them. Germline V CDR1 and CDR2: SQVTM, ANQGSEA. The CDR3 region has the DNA TGCAGCGTTGGTTACAGCCTTGCCTCCTACGAGCAGTACTTC. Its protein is CSVGYSLASYEQYF.

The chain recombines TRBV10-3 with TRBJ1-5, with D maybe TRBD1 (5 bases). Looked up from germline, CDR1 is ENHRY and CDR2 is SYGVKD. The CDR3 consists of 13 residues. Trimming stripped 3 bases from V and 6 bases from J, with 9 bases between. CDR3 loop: CAISESTGQPQHF. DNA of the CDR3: TGTGCCATCAGTGAATCCACAGGTCAGCCCCAGCATTTT.

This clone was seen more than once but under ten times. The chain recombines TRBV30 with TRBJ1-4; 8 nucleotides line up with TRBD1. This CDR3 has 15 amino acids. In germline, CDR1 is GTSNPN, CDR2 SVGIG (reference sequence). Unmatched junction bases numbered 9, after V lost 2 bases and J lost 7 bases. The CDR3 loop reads CAWSTLGQGGEKLFF. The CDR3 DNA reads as TGTGCCTGGAGTACCTTAGGACAGGGTGGTGAAAAACTGTTTTTT.

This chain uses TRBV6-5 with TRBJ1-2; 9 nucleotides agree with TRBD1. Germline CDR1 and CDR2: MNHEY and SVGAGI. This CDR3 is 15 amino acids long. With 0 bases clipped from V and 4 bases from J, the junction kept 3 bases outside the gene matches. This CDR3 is CASSYSIQGAYGYTF. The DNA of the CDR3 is TGTGCCAGCAGTTACTCGATACAGGGGGCCTATGGCTACACCTTC.

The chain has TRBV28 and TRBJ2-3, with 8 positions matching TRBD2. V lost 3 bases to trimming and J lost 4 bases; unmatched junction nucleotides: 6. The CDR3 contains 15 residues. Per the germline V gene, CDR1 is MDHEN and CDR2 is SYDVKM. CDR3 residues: CASSLSAGGADTQYF. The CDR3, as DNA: TGTGCCAGCAGTTTGTCCGCGGGAGGAGCAGATACGCAGTATTTT.

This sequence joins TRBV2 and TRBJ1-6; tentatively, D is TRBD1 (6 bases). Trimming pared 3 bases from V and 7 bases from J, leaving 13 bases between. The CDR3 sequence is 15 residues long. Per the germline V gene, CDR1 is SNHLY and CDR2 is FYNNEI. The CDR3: CASSEQQGGNSPLHF. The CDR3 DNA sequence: TGTGCCAGCAGTGAGCAACAGGGCGGAAATTCACCCCTCCACTTT.

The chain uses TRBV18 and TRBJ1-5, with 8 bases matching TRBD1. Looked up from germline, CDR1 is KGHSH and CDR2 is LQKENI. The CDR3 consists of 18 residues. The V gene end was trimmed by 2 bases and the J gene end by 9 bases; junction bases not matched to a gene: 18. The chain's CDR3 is CASSPTHTTQGVGAPQHF. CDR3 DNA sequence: TGTGCCAGCTCACCAACCCACACAACACAGGGGGTAGGTGCGCCCCAGCATTTT.

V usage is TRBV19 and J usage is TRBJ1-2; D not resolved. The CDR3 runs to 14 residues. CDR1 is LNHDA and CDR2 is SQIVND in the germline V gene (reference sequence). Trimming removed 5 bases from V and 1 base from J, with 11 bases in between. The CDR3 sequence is CASSPPAVNYGYTF. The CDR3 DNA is TGTGCCAGTAGTCCCCCGGCAGTTAACTATGGCTACACCTTC. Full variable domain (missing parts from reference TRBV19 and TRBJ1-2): DGGITQSPKYLFRKEGQNVTLSCEQNLNHDAMYWYRQDPGQGLRLIYYSQIVNDFQKGDIAEGYSVSREKKESFPLTVTSAQKNPTAFYLCASSPPAVNYGYTFGSGTRLTVV.

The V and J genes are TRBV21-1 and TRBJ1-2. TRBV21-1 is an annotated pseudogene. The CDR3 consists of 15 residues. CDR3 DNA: TGTGCCAGCGATGCCTTAGGCGGGGAAGTGTATGGCTACACCTTC. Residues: CASDALGGEVYGYTF.

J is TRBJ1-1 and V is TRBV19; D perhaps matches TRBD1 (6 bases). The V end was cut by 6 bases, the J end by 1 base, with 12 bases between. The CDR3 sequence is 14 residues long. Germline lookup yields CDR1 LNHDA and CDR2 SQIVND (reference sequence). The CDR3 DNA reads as TGTGCCAGTAGCCAGGGGCGGGCGAACACTGAAGCTTTCTTT. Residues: CASSQGRANTEAFF.

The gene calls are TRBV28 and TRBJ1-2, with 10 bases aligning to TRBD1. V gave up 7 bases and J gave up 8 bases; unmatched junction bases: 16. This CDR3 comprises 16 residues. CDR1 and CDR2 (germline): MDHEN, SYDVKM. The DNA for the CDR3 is TGTGCCAGCACGTTTGGGCCTCTGGGACAGGGGAGAGGCTACACCTTC. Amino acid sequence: CASTFGPLGQGRGYTF.

The CDR3 DNA is TGTGCCAGCAGCTTACCCAGCAGGAACACTGAAGCTTTCTTT. Translation: CASSLPSRNTEAFF. J is TRBJ1-1 and V is TRBV7-9; no clear D gene. Trimming removed 2 bases at V and 1 base at J, with 8 bases between. The CDR3 runs to 14 residues. CDR1 is SEHNR and CDR2 is FQNEAQ in the germline V gene (reference sequence).